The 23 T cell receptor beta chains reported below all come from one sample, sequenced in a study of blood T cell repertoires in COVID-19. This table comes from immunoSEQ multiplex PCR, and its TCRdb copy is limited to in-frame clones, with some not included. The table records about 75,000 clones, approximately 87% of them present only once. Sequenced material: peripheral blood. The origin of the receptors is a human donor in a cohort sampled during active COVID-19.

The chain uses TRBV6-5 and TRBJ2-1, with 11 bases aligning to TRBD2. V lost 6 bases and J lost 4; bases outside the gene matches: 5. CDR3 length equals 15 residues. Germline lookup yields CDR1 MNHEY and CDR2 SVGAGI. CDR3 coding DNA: TGTGCCAGCAGCATTACTAGCGGGGGATACAATGAGCAGTTCTTC. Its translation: CASSITSGGYNEQFF.

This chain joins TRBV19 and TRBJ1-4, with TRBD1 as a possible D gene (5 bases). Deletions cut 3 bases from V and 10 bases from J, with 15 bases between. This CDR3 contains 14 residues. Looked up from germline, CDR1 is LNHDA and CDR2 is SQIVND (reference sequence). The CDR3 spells CASSISGARGKLFF. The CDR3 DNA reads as TGTGCCAGTAGTATTTCCGGGGCGCGGGGAAAACTGTTTTTT.

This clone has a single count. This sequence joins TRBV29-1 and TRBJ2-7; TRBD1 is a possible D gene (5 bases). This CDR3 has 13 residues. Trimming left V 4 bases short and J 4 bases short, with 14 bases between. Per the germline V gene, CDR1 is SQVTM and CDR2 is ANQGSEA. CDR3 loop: CSVAPDRVYEQYF. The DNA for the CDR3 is TGCAGCGTTGCACCTGACAGAGTTTACGAGCAGTACTTC.

This CDR3 is CASSQRQGEGTEAFF. CDR3 sequence (DNA): TGTGCCAGCTCACAACGACAGGGCGAGGGCACTGAAGCTTTCTTT. This chain uses TRBV18 with TRBJ1-1; 7 bases are a match to TRBD1. The CDR3 totals 15 residues. In germline, CDR1 is KGHSH, CDR2 LQKENI. After removal of 4 bases from V and 4 bases from J, the junction contained 9 bases not matched to a gene.

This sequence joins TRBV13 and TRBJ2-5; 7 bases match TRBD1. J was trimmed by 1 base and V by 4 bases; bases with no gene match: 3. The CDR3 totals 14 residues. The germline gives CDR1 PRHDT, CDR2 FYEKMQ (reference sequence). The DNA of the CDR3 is TGTGCCAGCAGCTGGAGGACAGGCCAAGAGACCCAGTACTTC. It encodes CASSWRTGQETQYF.

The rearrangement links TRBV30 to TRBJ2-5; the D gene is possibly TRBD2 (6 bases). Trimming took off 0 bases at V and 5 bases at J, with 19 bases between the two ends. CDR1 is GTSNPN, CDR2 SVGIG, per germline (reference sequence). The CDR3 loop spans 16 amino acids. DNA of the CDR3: TGTGCCTGGAGTGTACTAAAGGCGGGAAGCGGGGAGACCCAGTACTTC. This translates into CAWSVLKAGSGETQYF. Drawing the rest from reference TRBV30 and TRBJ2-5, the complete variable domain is SQTIHQWPATLVQPVGSPLSLECTVEGTSNPNLYWYRQAAGRGLQLLFYSVGIGQISSEVPQNLSASRPQDRQFILSSKKLLLSDSGFYLCAWSVLKAGSGETQYFGPGTRLLVL.

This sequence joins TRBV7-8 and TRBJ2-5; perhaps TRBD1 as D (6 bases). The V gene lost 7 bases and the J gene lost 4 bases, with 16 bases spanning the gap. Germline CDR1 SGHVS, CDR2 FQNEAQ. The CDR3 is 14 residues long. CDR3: CASMLGQNRETQYF. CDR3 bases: TGTGCCAGCATGCTAGGACAGAACAGAGAGACCCAGTACTTC.

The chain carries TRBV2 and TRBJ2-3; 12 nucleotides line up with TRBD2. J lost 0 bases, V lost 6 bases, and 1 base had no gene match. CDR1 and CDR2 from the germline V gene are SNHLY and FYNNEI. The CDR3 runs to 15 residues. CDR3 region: CASRGTSGSTDTQYF. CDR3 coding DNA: TGTGCCAGCAGGGGGACTAGCGGGAGCACAGATACGCAGTATTTT.

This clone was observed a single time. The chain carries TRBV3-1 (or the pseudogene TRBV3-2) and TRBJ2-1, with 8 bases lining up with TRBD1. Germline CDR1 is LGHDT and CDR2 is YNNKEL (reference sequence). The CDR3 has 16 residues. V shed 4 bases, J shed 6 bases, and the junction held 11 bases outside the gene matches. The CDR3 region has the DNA TGTGCCAGCAGCCCCGTAGGCAGGGGGCACAGCAATGAGCAGTTCTTC. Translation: CASSPVGRGHSNEQFF.

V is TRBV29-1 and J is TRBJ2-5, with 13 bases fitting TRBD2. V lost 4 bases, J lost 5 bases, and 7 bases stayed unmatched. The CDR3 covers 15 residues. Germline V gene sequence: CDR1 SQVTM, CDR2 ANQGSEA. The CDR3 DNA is TGCAGCGTTGTAGGACTAGCGGGAGATTTGGAGACCCAGTACTTC. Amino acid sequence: CSVVGLAGDLETQYF.

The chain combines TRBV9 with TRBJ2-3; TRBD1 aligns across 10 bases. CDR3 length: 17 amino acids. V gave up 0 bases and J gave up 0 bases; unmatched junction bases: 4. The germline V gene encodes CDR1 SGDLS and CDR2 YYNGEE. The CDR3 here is CASSVEGQGLSTDTQYF. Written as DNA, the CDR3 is TGTGCCAGCAGCGTAGAGGGACAGGGGCTTAGCACAGATACGCAGTATTTT. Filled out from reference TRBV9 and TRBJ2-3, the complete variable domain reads DSGVTQTPKHLITATGQRVTLRCSPRSGDLSVYWYQQSLDQGLQFLIQYYNGEERAKGNILERFSAQQFPDLHSELNLSSLELGDSALYFCASSVEGQGLSTDTQYFGPGTRLTVL.

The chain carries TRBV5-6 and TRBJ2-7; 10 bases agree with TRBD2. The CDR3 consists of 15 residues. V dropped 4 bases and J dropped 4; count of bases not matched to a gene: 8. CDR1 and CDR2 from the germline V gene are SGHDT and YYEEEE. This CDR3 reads CASSKTGTSDYEQYF. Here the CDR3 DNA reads TGTGCCAGCAGCAAGACCGGGACTAGCGATTACGAGCAGTACTTC.

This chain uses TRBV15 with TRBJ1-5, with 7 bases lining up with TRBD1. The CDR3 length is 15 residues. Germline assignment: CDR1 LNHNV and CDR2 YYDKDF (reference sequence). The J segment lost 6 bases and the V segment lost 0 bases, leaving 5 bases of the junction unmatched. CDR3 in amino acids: CATSRDAGGIQPQHF. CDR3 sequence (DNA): TGTGCCACCAGCAGAGATGCAGGGGGAATTCAGCCCCAGCATTTT.

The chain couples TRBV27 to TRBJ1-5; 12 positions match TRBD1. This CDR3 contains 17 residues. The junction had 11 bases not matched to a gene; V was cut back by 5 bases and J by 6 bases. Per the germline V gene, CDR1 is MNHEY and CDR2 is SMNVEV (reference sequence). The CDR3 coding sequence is TGTGCCAGCAGTCCTTCCCCGGGACAGGGGGCTCGTCAGCCCCAGCATTTT. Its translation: CASSPSPGQGARQPQHF.

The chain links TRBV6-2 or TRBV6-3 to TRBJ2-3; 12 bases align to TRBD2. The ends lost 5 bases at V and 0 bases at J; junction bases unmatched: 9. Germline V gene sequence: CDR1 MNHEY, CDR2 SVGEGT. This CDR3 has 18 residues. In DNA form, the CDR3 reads TGTGCCAGCAGTAGGACTAGCGGGATCTTGGGTAGCACAGATACGCAGTATTTT. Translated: CASSRTSGILGSTDTQYF.

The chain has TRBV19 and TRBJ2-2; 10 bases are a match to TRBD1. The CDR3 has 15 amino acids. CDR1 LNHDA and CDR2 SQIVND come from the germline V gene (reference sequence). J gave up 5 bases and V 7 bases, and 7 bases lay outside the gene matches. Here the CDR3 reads CASTRGQGRTGELFF. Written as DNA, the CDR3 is TGTGCCAGTACTAGGGGACAGGGGAGGACCGGGGAGCTGTTTTTT.

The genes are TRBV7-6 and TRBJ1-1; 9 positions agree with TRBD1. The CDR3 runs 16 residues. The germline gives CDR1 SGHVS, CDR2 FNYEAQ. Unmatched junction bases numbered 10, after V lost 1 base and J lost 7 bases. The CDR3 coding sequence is TGTGCCAGCAGCTTAGGGAGGACAGGGGAATTCAGTGAAGCTTTCTTT. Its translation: CASSLGRTGEFSEAFF. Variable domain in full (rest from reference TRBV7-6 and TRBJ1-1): GAGVSQSPRYKVTKRGQDVALRCDPISGHVSLYWYRQALGQGPEFLTYFNYEAQQDKSGLPNDRFSAERPEGSISTLTIQRTEQRDSAMYRCASSLGRTGEFSEAFFGQGTRLTVV.

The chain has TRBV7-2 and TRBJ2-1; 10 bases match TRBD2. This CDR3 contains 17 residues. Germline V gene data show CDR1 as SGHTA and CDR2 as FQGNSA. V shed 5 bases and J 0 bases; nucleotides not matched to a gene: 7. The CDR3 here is CASSTRTSGVSYNEQFF. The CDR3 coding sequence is TGTGCCAGCAGCACCCGGACTAGCGGAGTCTCCTACAATGAGCAGTTCTTC.

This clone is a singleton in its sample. The CDR3 DNA follows: TGCAGCGTTGGATGGCGGGCCGGAGAGACCCAGTACTTC. Protein product: CSVGWRAGETQYF. The gene calls are TRBV29-1 and TRBJ2-5, with D possibly matching TRBD2 (5 bases). V was pared by 4 bases and J by 4 bases, with 13 bases between. The V gene's germline CDR1 is SQVTM and CDR2 ANQGSEA. The CDR3 runs to 13 residues.

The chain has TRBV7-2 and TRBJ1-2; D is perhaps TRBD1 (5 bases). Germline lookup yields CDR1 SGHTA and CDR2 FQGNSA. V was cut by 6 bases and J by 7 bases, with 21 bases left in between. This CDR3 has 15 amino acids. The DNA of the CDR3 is TGTGCCAGCAGTTACCCGGGACTCGGGGTCGGTGGCTACACCTTC. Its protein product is CASSYPGLGVGGYTF.

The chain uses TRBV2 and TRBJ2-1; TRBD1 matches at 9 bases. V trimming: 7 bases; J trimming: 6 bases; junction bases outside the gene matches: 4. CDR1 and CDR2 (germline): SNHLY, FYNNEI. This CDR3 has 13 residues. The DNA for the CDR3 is TGTGCCAGCAACAGGGGGCTGATCAATGAGCAGTTCTTC. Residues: CASNRGLINEQFF.

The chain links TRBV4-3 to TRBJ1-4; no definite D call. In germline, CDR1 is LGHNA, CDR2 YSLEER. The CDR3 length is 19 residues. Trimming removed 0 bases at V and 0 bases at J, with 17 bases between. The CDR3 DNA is TGCGCCAGCAGCCAAGATAAGGTTATATGGGCCTCAACTAATGAAAAACTGTTTTTT. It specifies CASSQDKVIWASTNEKLFF.

CDR3 residues: CASSPLTSNEQFF. CDR3 in DNA: TGCGCCAGCAGCCCCCTCACTTCAAATGAGCAGTTCTTC. The chain employs TRBV4-3 and TRBJ2-1, with D hard to call. The germline gives CDR1 LGHNA, CDR2 YSLEER. The ends were cut back, 4 bases at V and 7 bases at J, with 11 bases in the middle. The CDR3 is made up of 13 amino acids.